This passage covers 9 T cell receptor beta chains from one sample sequenced in a study of shared clonotypes between healthy human individuals. Method: immunoSEQ multiplex PCR; TCRdb's copy keeps in-frame clones and lacks some. The profile shows around 2.5 million clones, 80% to 95% of them singletons. Sequences were obtained from naive CD4+ T cells from PBMCs. As to subset: CD45RA+ positively selected. The receptors shown here come from a man between 18 and 29 years old in good health. Some clones in this sample may be carry-over from other donors' samples.

The CDR3 sequence is CASSPPGHSVNIQYF. CDR3 nucleotide sequence: TGTGCCAGCAGCCCCCCGGGACATTCTGTGAACATTCAGTACTTC. The gene calls are TRBV7-9 and TRBJ2-4; D possibly corresponds to TRBD1 (6 bases). CDR3 length: 15 amino acids. The V end lost 5 bases, the J end lost 7 bases, and 18 bases lay between the germline ends. Germline V gene lookup returns CDR1 SEHNR and CDR2 FQNEAQ (reference sequence).

The V call is TRBV19, the J call TRBJ2-1; 7 bases fit TRBD2. Germline-derived CDR1 and CDR2 are LNHDA and SQIVND (reference sequence). The J segment lost 7 bases and the V segment lost 10 bases, leaving 13 bases of the junction unmatched. The CDR3 length is 14 residues. CDR3 coding DNA: TGTGCCACCCGAAGGGAGGGCCTGTCGAATGAGCAGTTCTTC. Translated, it gives CATRREGLSNEQFF.

The gene calls are TRBV2 and TRBJ2-7, with D possibly matching TRBD1 (5 bases). Germline loops: CDR1 SNHLY, CDR2 FYNNEI. The CDR3 extends over 14 amino acids. V was trimmed by 5 bases and J by 4 bases, leaving 15 bases between them. The CDR3 protein is CASSLGVGQYEQYF. CDR3 bases: TGTGCCAGCAGTCTAGGGGTGGGGCAGTACGAGCAGTACTTC.

V gene TRBV13 combines with J gene TRBJ2-1, with a possible D match to TRBD2 (5 bases). There are 14 residues in the CDR3. Germline CDR1 PRHDT, CDR2 FYEKMQ (reference sequence). Trimming removed 8 bases from V and 7 bases from J, with 18 bases in between. The CDR3 coding sequence is TGTGCCAGCCAGGACTGGCGGACGAGGAATGAGCAGTTCTTC. This translates into CASQDWRTRNEQFF.

The chain is built from TRBV5-1 and TRBJ2-3; D gene ambiguous. Germline CDR1 and CDR2: SGHRS and YFSETQ. Between the trimmed V and J ends, which lost 0 bases and 6 bases, there was a span of 11 bases. This CDR3 is built from 14 residues. The CDR3: CASSLDQSRDTQYF. The CDR3 region has the DNA TGCGCCAGCAGCTTGGACCAGAGCAGGGATACGCAGTATTTT.

V and J are TRBV14 and TRBJ1-4, with TRBD1 matching over 7 bases. CDR1 is SGHDN, CDR2 FVKESK, per germline. With V trimmed by 2 bases and J by 14 bases, 14 bases remained unmatched. CDR3 length: 15 residues. Here the CDR3 DNA reads TGTGCCAGCAGCCAACTTGACAGGGCCGGGGGGGTCCTGTTTTTT. Protein: CASSQLDRAGGVLFF.

The chain has TRBV7-8 and TRBJ1-3; D not resolved. Trimming pared 3 bases from V and 4 bases from J, leaving 10 bases between. The CDR3 has 14 amino acids. In germline, CDR1 is SGHVS, CDR2 FQNEAQ. The CDR3, as DNA: TGTGCCAGCAGCTTTCCTACGGAGGGAAACACCATATATTTT. Amino acid sequence: CASSFPTEGNTIYF.

The V call is TRBV7-9, the J call TRBJ1-1, with D perhaps TRBD1 (6 bases). Germline CDR1 reads SEHNR; CDR2 reads FQNEAQ (reference sequence). V was pared by 6 bases and J by 1 base, with 12 bases between. The CDR3 spans 14 residues. The CDR3 loop is CASRADSPNTEAFF. CDR3 DNA sequence: TGTGCCAGCAGGGCGGACAGCCCGAACACTGAAGCTTTCTTT.

The V and J genes are TRBV27 and TRBJ2-7; TRBD2 agrees at 9 bases. After removal of 10 bases from V and 5 bases from J, the junction contained 6 bases not matched to a gene. This CDR3 has 12 amino acids. Germline V CDR1 and CDR2: MNHEY, SMNVEV (reference sequence). The CDR3 DNA follows: TGTGCCACTAGACAGCGGGAGGACGAGCAGTACTTC. This encodes CATRQREDEQYF.